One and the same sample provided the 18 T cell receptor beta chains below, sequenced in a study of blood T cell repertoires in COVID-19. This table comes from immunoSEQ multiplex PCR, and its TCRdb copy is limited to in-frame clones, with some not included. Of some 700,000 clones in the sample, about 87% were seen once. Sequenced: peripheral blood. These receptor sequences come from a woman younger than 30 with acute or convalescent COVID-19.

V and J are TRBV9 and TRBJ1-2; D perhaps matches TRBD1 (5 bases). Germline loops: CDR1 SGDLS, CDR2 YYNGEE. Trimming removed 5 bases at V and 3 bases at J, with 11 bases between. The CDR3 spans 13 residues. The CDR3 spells CASRPQADYGYTF. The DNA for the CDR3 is TGTGCCAGCAGACCACAGGCGGACTATGGCTACACCTTC.

CDR3 sequence reads: CASSLRRSDTQYF. In nucleotides, the CDR3 is TGTGCCAGCAGCTTAAGGAGGTCAGATACGCAGTATTTT. This chain uses TRBV12-3 or TRBV12-4 with TRBJ2-3, with TRBD2 as a possible D gene (5 bases). The CDR3 totals 13 residues. The V and J ends lost 6 bases and 4 bases respectively, with 11 bases between them.

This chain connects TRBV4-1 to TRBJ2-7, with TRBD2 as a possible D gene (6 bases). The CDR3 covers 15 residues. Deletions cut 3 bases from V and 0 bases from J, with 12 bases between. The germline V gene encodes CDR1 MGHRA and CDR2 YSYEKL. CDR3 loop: CASSQVGGASYEQYF. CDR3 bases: TGCGCCAGCAGCCAGGTTGGAGGGGCCTCCTACGAGCAGTACTTC.

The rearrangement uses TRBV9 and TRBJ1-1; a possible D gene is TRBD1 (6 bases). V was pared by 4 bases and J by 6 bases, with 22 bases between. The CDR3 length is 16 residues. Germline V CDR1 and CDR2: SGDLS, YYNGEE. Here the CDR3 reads CASSPSPGGALPEAFF. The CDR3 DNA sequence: TGTGCCAGCAGCCCGAGCCCTGGGGGGGCGCTCCCTGAAGCTTTCTTT.

Here the CDR3 reads CASSYSRVSNEKLFF. The CDR3 nucleotides read TGTGCCAGCAGTTATTCCCGCGTGTCTAATGAAAAACTGTTTTTT. The J gene is TRBJ1-4, the V gene TRBV6-5; D gene ambiguous. Trimming cost V 3 bases and J 3 bases, with 11 bases left between them. Germline CDR1 reads MNHEY; CDR2 reads SVGAGI. This CDR3 contains 15 residues.

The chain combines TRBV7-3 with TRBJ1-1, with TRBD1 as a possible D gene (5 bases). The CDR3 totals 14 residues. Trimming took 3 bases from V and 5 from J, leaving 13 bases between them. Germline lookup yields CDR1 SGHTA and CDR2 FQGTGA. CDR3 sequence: CASSLARDNTEAFF. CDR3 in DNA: TGTGCCAGCAGCTTGGCCAGGGATAATACTGAAGCTTTCTTT.

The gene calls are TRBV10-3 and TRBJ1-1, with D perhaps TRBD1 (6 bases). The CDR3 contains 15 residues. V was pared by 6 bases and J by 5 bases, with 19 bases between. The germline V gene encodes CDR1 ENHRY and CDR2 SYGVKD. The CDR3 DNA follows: TGTGCCATCAGCGATTCCACAGGGCCGGGAACTGAAGCTTTCTTT. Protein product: CAISDSTGPGTEAFF.

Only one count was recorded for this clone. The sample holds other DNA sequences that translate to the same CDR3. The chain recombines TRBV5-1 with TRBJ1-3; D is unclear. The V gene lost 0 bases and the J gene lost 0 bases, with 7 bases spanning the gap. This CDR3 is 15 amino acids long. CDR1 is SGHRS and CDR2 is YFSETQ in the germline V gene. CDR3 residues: CASSLAGPSGNTIYF. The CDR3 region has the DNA TGCGCCAGCAGCTTGGCTGGGCCCTCTGGAAACACCATATATTTT.

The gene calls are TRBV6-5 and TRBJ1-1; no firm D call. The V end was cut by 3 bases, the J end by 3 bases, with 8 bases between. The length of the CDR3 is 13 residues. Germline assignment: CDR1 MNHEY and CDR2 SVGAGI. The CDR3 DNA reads TGTGCCAGCAGTTATCACAGATACACTGAAGCTTTCTTT. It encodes CASSYHRYTEAFF.

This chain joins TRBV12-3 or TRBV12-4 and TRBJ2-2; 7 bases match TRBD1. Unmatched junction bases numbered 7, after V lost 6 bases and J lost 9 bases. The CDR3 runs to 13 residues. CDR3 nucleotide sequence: TGTGCCAGCAGACTGACAGGGTGGAGGGAGCTGTTTTTT. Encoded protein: CASRLTGWRELFF.

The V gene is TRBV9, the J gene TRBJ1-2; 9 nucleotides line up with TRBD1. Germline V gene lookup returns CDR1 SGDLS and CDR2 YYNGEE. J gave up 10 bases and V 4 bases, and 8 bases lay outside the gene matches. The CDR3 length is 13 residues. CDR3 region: CASSPRDRVDYTF. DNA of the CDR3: TGTGCCAGCAGCCCACGGGACAGGGTAGACTACACCTTC.

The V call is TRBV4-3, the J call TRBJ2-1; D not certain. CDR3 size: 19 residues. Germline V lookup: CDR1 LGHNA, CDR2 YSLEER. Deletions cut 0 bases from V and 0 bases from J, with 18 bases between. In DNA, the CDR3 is TGCGCCAGCAGCCAAGATCTCGTAGCAGCTGTGATCTCCTACAATGAGCAGTTCTTC. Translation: CASSQDLVAAVISYNEQFF.

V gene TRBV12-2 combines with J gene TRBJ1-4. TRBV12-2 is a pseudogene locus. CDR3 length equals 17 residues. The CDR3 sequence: CASRLVGGSGTNEKLFF. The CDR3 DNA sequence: TGTGCAAGTCGCTTAGTGGGGGGAAGTGGGACTAATGAAAAACTGTTTTTT.

The CDR3 loop reads CASSYSAGTLNEQFF. The CDR3 DNA follows: TGTGCCAGCAGTTACTCTGCGGGAACCCTCAATGAGCAGTTCTTC. The genes are TRBV6-5 and TRBJ2-1, with D perhaps matching TRBD2 (6 bases). The germline CDR1 and CDR2 sequences are MNHEY and SVGAGI. V was cut by 0 bases and J by 6 bases, with 12 bases left in between. The CDR3 has 15 residues.

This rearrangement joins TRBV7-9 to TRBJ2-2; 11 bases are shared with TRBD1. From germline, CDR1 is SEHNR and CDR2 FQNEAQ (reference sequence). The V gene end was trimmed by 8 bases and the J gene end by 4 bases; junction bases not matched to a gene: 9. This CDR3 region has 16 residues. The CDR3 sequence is CASLESGTGGTGELFF. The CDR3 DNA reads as TGTGCCAGCCTGGAGAGCGGGACAGGGGGCACCGGGGAGCTGTTTTTT.

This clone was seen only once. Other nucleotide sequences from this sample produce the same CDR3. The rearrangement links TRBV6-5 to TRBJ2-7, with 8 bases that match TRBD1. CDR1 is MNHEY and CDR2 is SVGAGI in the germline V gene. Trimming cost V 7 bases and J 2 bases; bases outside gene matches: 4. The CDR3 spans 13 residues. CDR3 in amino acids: CASIWGQAYEQYF. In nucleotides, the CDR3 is TGTGCCAGCATTTGGGGACAGGCCTACGAGCAGTACTTC.

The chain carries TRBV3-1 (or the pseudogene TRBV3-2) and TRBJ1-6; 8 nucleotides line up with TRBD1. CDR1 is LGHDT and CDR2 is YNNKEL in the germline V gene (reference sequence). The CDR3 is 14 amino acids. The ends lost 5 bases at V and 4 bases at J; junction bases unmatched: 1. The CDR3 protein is CASSGDRYNSPLHF. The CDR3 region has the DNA TGTGCCAGCAGCGGGGACAGGTATAATTCACCCCTCCACTTT.

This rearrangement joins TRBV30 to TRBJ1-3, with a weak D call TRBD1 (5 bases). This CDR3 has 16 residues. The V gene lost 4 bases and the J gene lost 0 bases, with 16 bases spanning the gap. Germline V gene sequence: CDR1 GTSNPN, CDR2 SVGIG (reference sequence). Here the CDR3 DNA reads TGTGCCTGGACCCTCCCGGGACTGGCCTCTGGAAACACCATATATTTT. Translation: CAWTLPGLASGNTIYF.